These T cell receptor beta chains were read from a single sample in a study of shared clonotypes between healthy human individuals. This table comes from immunoSEQ multiplex PCR, and its TCRdb copy is limited to in-frame clones, with some not included. The repertoire holds some 580,000 clones, with roughly 98% as singletons. The sequenced sample consisted of naive CD8+ T cells sorted from blood. The receptor source for this set is a man aged 30 to 39 in good health. Each CDR3 is given with its conserved first and last residue. The order of the fields is V gene, clone size, J gene, D gene, CDR3 length, CDR3 protein, CDR3 DNA. D genes are given only for firm matches. Expanded clones get a size class; other rows say once, few or many, or leave the size out.

v_call: TRBV27
clone_size: NA
j_call: TRBJ2-2
d_call: NA
cdr3_length: 13
cdr3_aa: CASSLSPSGELFF
cdr3_nt: TGTGCCAGCAGTTTATCTCCATCCGGGGAGCTGTTTTTT

v_call: TRBV2
clone_size: NA
j_call: TRBJ2-3
d_call: NA
cdr3_length: 15
cdr3_aa: CASSDIGRFSDTQYF
cdr3_nt: TGTGCCAGCAGTGATATCGGGAGATTCTCAGATACGCAGTATTTT

v_call: TRBV7-8
clone_size: NA
j_call: TRBJ2-6
d_call: NA
cdr3_length: 14
cdr3_aa: CASILLPGANVLTF
cdr3_nt: TGTGCCAGCATTCTACTTCCTGGGGCCAACGTCCTGACTTTC

v_call: TRBV11-2
clone_size: NA
j_call: TRBJ2-1
d_call: NA
cdr3_length: 16
cdr3_aa: CASSLYGGGAYNEQFF
cdr3_nt: TGTGCCAGCAGCTTATATGGGGGGGGCGCATACAATGAGCAGTTCTTC

v_call: TRBV5-1
clone_size: NA
j_call: TRBJ2-7
d_call: NA
cdr3_length: 15
cdr3_aa: CASSLRDREDYEQYF
cdr3_nt: TGCGCCAGCAGCTTGCGTGACAGGGAGGACTACGAGCAGTACTTC

v_call: TRBV2
clone_size: NA
j_call: TRBJ2-5
d_call: NA
cdr3_length: 16
cdr3_aa: CASSSGASPYRETQYF
cdr3_nt: TGTGCCAGCAGTTCCGGGGCTAGCCCCTACCGAGAGACCCAGTACTTC

v_call: TRBV10-3
clone_size: NA
j_call: TRBJ2-1
d_call: NA
cdr3_length: 14
cdr3_aa: CAISQSTLYNEQFF
cdr3_nt: TGTGCCATCAGCCAGTCAACCCTCTACAATGAGCAGTTCTTC

v_call: TRBV25-1
clone_size: NA
j_call: TRBJ2-1
d_call: NA
cdr3_length: 18
cdr3_aa: CASRGQGSAGTSPNEQFF
cdr3_nt: TGTGCCAGCAGGGGACAGGGAAGTGCCGGGACTAGCCCCAATGAGCAGTTCTTC

v_call: TRBV4-3
clone_size: NA
j_call: TRBJ2-7
d_call: TRBD2
cdr3_length: 14
cdr3_aa: CASSPLAGAGEQYF
cdr3_nt: TGCGCCAGCAGCCCCCTGGCGGGAGCGGGCGAGCAGTACTTC

v_call: TRBV6-1
clone_size: NA
j_call: TRBJ2-7
d_call: NA
cdr3_length: 15
cdr3_aa: CASSVYGTGSYEQYF
cdr3_nt: TGTGCCAGCAGTGTATACGGAACAGGGTCCTACGAGCAGTACTTC

v_call: TRBV5-1
clone_size: NA
j_call: TRBJ2-3
d_call: NA
cdr3_length: 12
cdr3_aa: CASSLGADTQYF
cdr3_nt: TGCGCCAGCAGCTTGGGGGCAGATACGCAGTATTTT

v_call: TRBV5-4
clone_size: NA
j_call: TRBJ2-3
d_call: NA
cdr3_length: 14
cdr3_aa: CASSLDAPRDTQYF
cdr3_nt: TGTGCCAGCAGCTTGGACGCCCCGAGGGATACGCAGTATTTT

v_call: TRBV29-1
clone_size: NA
j_call: TRBJ2-1
d_call: TRBD2
cdr3_length: 16
cdr3_aa: CSVLGLAGHSYNEQFF
cdr3_nt: TGCAGCGTCCTTGGACTAGCGGGGCACTCCTACAATGAGCAGTTCTTC

v_call: TRBV7-8
clone_size: NA
j_call: TRBJ1-3
d_call: NA
cdr3_length: 17
cdr3_aa: CASSRGISPSSGNTIYF
cdr3_nt: TGTGCCAGCAGCCGAGGGATCTCCCCGAGCTCTGGAAACACCATATATTTT

v_call: TRBV7-9
clone_size: NA
j_call: TRBJ2-1
d_call: TRBD2
cdr3_length: 16
cdr3_aa: CASSLVGSGRASEQFF
cdr3_nt: TGTGCCAGCAGCTTAGTTGGTAGCGGGAGGGCCAGTGAGCAGTTCTTC

v_call: TRBV9
clone_size: NA
j_call: TRBJ2-7
d_call: NA
cdr3_length: 14
cdr3_aa: CASSVAVGSYEQYF
cdr3_nt: TGTGCCAGCAGCGTAGCTGTGGGTTCCTACGAGCAGTACTTC

v_call: TRBV5-5
clone_size: NA
j_call: TRBJ1-5
d_call: NA
cdr3_length: 15
cdr3_aa: CASSLDGGSNQPQHF
cdr3_nt: TGTGCCAGCAGCTTGGATGGTGGGAGCAATCAGCCCCAGCATTTT

v_call: TRBV9
clone_size: NA
j_call: TRBJ1-2
d_call: TRBD1
cdr3_length: 13
cdr3_aa: CASTADRGYGYTF
cdr3_nt: TGTGCCAGCACCGCGGACAGGGGCTATGGCTACACCTTC

v_call: TRBV20-1
clone_size: NA
j_call: TRBJ1-2
d_call: NA
cdr3_length: 11
cdr3_aa: CSARYGNGYTF
cdr3_nt: TGCAGTGCTAGATATGGGAATGGCTACACCTTC

v_call: TRBV6-5
clone_size: NA
j_call: TRBJ2-1
d_call: TRBD1
cdr3_length: 15
cdr3_aa: CASSYSQGAGGEQFF
cdr3_nt: TGTGCCAGCAGTTACTCCCAGGGGGCAGGGGGTGAGCAGTTCTTC

v_call: TRBV13
clone_size: NA
j_call: TRBJ2-7
d_call: TRBD2
cdr3_length: 15
cdr3_aa: CASSLFLAGPYEQYF
cdr3_nt: TGTGCCAGCAGCTTATTCTTAGCGGGACCCTACGAGCAGTACTTC

v_call: TRBV6-5
clone_size: NA
j_call: TRBJ2-1
d_call: NA
cdr3_length: 14
cdr3_aa: CASSPVSRYNEQFF
cdr3_nt: TGTGCCAGCAGTCCAGTCTCCCGCTACAATGAGCAGTTCTTC

v_call: TRBV7-9
clone_size: NA
j_call: TRBJ1-2
d_call: NA
cdr3_length: 17
cdr3_aa: CASSGPYRDGLNYGYTF
cdr3_nt: TGTGCCAGCAGCGGACCGTACCGGGACGGATTAAACTATGGCTACACCTTC

v_call: TRBV4-3
clone_size: NA
j_call: TRBJ2-7
d_call: NA
cdr3_length: 14
cdr3_aa: CASSQVRTAYEQYF
cdr3_nt: TGCGCCAGCAGCCAAGTCAGGACAGCCTACGAGCAGTACTTC

v_call: TRBV7-9
clone_size: NA
j_call: TRBJ2-1
d_call: NA
cdr3_length: 13
cdr3_aa: CASSSVNINEQFF
cdr3_nt: TGTGCCAGCAGCTCCGTGAACATCAATGAGCAGTTCTTC

v_call: TRBV7-2
clone_size: NA
j_call: TRBJ2-7
d_call: NA
cdr3_length: 13
cdr3_aa: CASSFLAPYEQYF
cdr3_nt: TGTGCCAGCAGCTTCCTAGCCCCCTACGAGCAGTACTTC

v_call: TRBV5-1
clone_size: NA
j_call: TRBJ2-7
d_call: NA
cdr3_length: 15
cdr3_aa: CASSFGFSSSYEQYF
cdr3_nt: TGCGCCAGCAGCTTTGGGTTTTCTAGCTCCTACGAGCAGTACTTC

v_call: TRBV5-6
clone_size: NA
j_call: TRBJ2-7
d_call: NA
cdr3_length: 13
cdr3_aa: CASSFRGSYEQYF
cdr3_nt: TGTGCCAGCAGCTTCCGGGGCTCCTACGAGCAGTACTTC

v_call: TRBV10-3
clone_size: NA
j_call: TRBJ2-1
d_call: TRBD1
cdr3_length: 16
cdr3_aa: CAITKSGTGGSNEQFF
cdr3_nt: TGTGCCATCACCAAATCGGGGACAGGGGGGAGCAATGAGCAGTTCTTC

v_call: TRBV27
clone_size: NA
j_call: TRBJ1-5
d_call: NA
cdr3_length: 16
cdr3_aa: CASSLSAGPVGQPQHF
cdr3_nt: TGTGCCAGCAGTTTATCAGCAGGGCCAGTTGGACAGCCCCAGCATTTT

v_call: TRBV7-6
clone_size: NA
j_call: TRBJ2-7
d_call: NA
cdr3_length: 14
cdr3_aa: CASSGPGAEYEQYF
cdr3_nt: TGTGCCAGCAGTGGCCCAGGGGCTGAATACGAGCAGTACTTC

v_call: TRBV28
clone_size: NA
j_call: TRBJ2-7
d_call: NA
cdr3_length: 16
cdr3_aa: CASSPRNVDRTYEQYF
cdr3_nt: TGTGCCAGCAGTCCTCGGAACGTGGACAGAACCTACGAGCAGTACTTC

v_call: TRBV11-1
clone_size: NA
j_call: TRBJ2-3
d_call: NA
cdr3_length: 16
cdr3_aa: CASSLLQGFSVDTQYF
cdr3_nt: TGTGCCAGCAGCTTGCTACAGGGATTTAGCGTAGATACGCAGTATTTT

v_call: TRBV5-6
clone_size: NA
j_call: TRBJ2-1
d_call: TRBD2
cdr3_length: 16
cdr3_aa: CASSLAGGRSYNEQFF
cdr3_nt: TGTGCCAGCAGCTTGGCTGGCGGGAGGTCCTACAATGAGCAGTTCTTC

v_call: TRBV9
clone_size: NA
j_call: TRBJ1-2
d_call: NA
cdr3_length: 16
cdr3_aa: CASSTLDRPGGYGYTF
cdr3_nt: TGTGCCAGCAGCACTCTAGACAGGCCGGGGGGCTATGGCTACACCTTC

v_call: TRBV7-9
clone_size: NA
j_call: TRBJ2-7
d_call: TRBD2
cdr3_length: 16
cdr3_aa: CASSTPASGRGYEQYF
cdr3_nt: TGTGCCAGCAGCACACCGGCTAGCGGGAGAGGATACGAGCAGTACTTC

v_call: TRBV19
clone_size: once
j_call: TRBJ2-7
d_call: NA
cdr3_length: 15
cdr3_aa: CASTGMWGNSGEQYF
cdr3_nt: TGTGCCAGTACCGGTATGTGGGGAAATTCGGGCGAGCAGTACTTC

v_call: TRBV2
clone_size: NA
j_call: TRBJ2-3
d_call: NA
cdr3_length: 18
cdr3_aa: CASSEAGDFSGITDTQYF
cdr3_nt: TGTGCCAGCAGTGAAGCGGGGGACTTTAGCGGCATCACAGATACGCAGTATTTT

v_call: TRBV28
clone_size: NA
j_call: TRBJ2-1
d_call: NA
cdr3_length: 12
cdr3_aa: CASSLPLNEQFF
cdr3_nt: TGTGCCAGCAGTTTGCCCCTCAATGAGCAGTTCTTC

v_call: TRBV6-5
clone_size: once
j_call: TRBJ1-1
d_call: NA
cdr3_length: 15
cdr3_aa: CASSYPGSLGTEAFF
cdr3_nt: TGTGCCAGCAGTTACCCCGGTTCCCTGGGGACTGAAGCTTTCTTT

v_call: TRBV27
clone_size: NA
j_call: TRBJ2-1
d_call: NA
cdr3_length: 13
cdr3_aa: CASSFGGSNEQFF
cdr3_nt: TGTGCCAGCAGTTTCGGTGGGAGCAATGAGCAGTTCTTC

v_call: TRBV11-3
clone_size: once
j_call: TRBJ2-6
d_call: NA
cdr3_length: 16
cdr3_aa: CASSLSQDSGANVLTF
cdr3_nt: TGTGCCAGCAGCTTAAGCCAGGACTCTGGGGCCAACGTCCTGACTTTC

v_call: TRBV13
clone_size: NA
j_call: TRBJ2-7
d_call: TRBD1
cdr3_length: 15
cdr3_aa: CASSPGQGYTREQYF
cdr3_nt: TGTGCCAGCAGCCCGGGACAGGGCTATACTCGGGAGCAGTACTTC